A selection of T cell receptor beta chains follows, all from one sample in a study of beta chain features in type 1 diabetes. Sequenced by immunoSEQ multiplex PCR; TCRdb stores in-frame clones only, minus some. The table lists roughly 500,000 clones, over 10% of them singletons. The specimen was naive CD4+ T cells from blood. All receptors derive from a woman aged 18-29 years in good health. CDR3s include the opening cysteine and the closing phenylalanine or tryptophan. The order of the fields is J gene, V gene, D gene, clone size, CDR3 DNA, CDR3 protein. The D gene is left open where the match is weak. Not every row has a clone size; where given, it reads once, few, many or a size class.

J: TRBJ2-1
V: TRBV7-8
D: .
size: .
DNA: TGTGCCAGCAGCTTATTGGGGGCGTATGAGCAGTTCTTC
CDR3: CASSLLGAYEQFF

J: TRBJ2-5
V: TRBV29-1
D: TRBD1
size: .
DNA: TGCAGCGCCCGGGACAGGGGGGGAGAGACCCAGTACTTC
CDR3: CSARDRGGETQYF

J: TRBJ1-2
V: TRBV5-1
D: .
size: few
DNA: TGCGCCAGCAGCTTAGGGGTGAATGACTATGGCTACACCTTC
CDR3: CASSLGVNDYGYTF

J: TRBJ2-1
V: TRBV2
D: TRBD2
size: few
DNA: TGTGCCAGCAGCTGGCGGGGGGCCTCGCTTAGCTCCTACAATGAGCAGTTCTTC
CDR3: CASSWRGASLSSYNEQFF

J: TRBJ1-2
V: TRBV7-2
D: .
size: .
DNA: TGTGCCAGCAGCCCCCGACGGGGCTGGGATGGCTACACCTTC
CDR3: CASSPRRGWDGYTF

J: TRBJ2-1
V: TRBV29-1
D: .
size: .
DNA: TGCAGCGTTGAAATTACTCCCGGCAATGAGCAGTTCTTC
CDR3: CSVEITPGNEQFF

J: TRBJ1-2
V: TRBV4-3
D: TRBD1
size: .
DNA: TGCGCCAGCAGCCAAGACGACAGGGTTAATGGCTACACCTTC
CDR3: CASSQDDRVNGYTF

J: TRBJ2-1
V: TRBV30
D: TRBD1
size: few
DNA: TGTGCCTGGAGTGTACAGGGGGCATATGAGCAGTTCTTC
CDR3: CAWSVQGAYEQFF

J: TRBJ2-4
V: TRBV30
D: .
size: .
DNA: TGTGCCTGGAGTGTAACCCTTCTAAGGGTAGCCAAAAACATTCAGTACTTC
CDR3: CAWSVTLLRVAKNIQYF

J: TRBJ2-4
V: TRBV7-2
D: .
size: few
DNA: TGTGCCAGCAGCGCATACACAGGGGCCAAAAACATTCAGTACTTC
CDR3: CASSAYTGAKNIQYF

J: TRBJ1-3
V: TRBV27
D: .
size: few
DNA: TGTGCCAGCAGCATAAACGGATACTCTGGAAACACCATATATTTT
CDR3: CASSINGYSGNTIYF

J: TRBJ2-1
V: TRBV13
D: .
size: .
DNA: TGTGCCAGCACCCCCCGCCCCCGGTCCTACAATGAGCAGTTCTTC
CDR3: CASTPRPRSYNEQFF

J: TRBJ2-3
V: TRBV7-2
D: TRBD1
size: .
DNA: TGTGCCAGCAGCCATACAGGGGTAATCCCAGATACGCAGTATTTT
CDR3: CASSHTGVIPDTQYF

J: TRBJ2-5
V: TRBV23-1
D: .
size: many
DNA: TGCGCCAGCAGTCAGGGCAACCAAGAGACCCAGTACTTC
CDR3: CASSQGNQETQYF

J: TRBJ2-2
V: TRBV14
D: TRBD1
size: few
DNA: TGTGCCAGCAGCCTCGACAGGGTGACGACCGGGGAGCTGTTTTTT
CDR3: CASSLDRVTTGELFF

J: TRBJ2-5
V: TRBV7-8
D: .
size: .
DNA: TGTGCCAGCAGCGAGCGGAGGAGAGAGACCCAGTACTTC
CDR3: CASSERRRETQYF

J: TRBJ2-1
V: TRBV6-1
D: .
size: .
DNA: TGTGCCAGCAGTGACACAGGGTTCAATGAGCAGTTCTTC
CDR3: CASSDTGFNEQFF

J: TRBJ2-1
V: TRBV4-1
D: .
size: .
DNA: TGCGCCAGCAGCCAAGGTGAAGGCCGTTACAATGAGCAGTTCTTC
CDR3: CASSQGEGRYNEQFF

J: TRBJ2-4
V: TRBV7-9
D: .
size: once
DNA: TGTGCCAGCAGTTTTTTTGAGGAAGGCATTCAGTACTTC
CDR3: CASSFFEEGIQYF

J: TRBJ1-1
V: TRBV28
D: .
size: .
DNA: TGTGCCAGCAGTCAGGGCTTGGGCACTGAAGCTTTCTTT
CDR3: CASSQGLGTEAFF

J: TRBJ2-5
V: TRBV4-2
D: TRBD1
size: .
DNA: TGTGCCAGCAGCCAAGACCAGACAGGGCGGTGGGTCCAGTACTTC
CDR3: CASSQDQTGRWVQYF

J: TRBJ2-3
V: TRBV7-6
D: .
size: .
DNA: TGTGCCAGCAGCTTCCTCTCAGGGGGCACAGATACGCAGTATTTT
CDR3: CASSFLSGGTDTQYF

J: TRBJ2-3
V: TRBV7-2
D: .
size: .
DNA: TGTGCCAGCAGCCACCCCAGGGGAAAGGGCACAGATACGCAGTATTTT
CDR3: CASSHPRGKGTDTQYF

J: TRBJ1-1
V: TRBV7-9
D: .
size: .
DNA: TGTGCCAGCAGCCAAGGAGCGAGGATGTGGAACACTGAAGCTTTCTTT
CDR3: CASSQGARMWNTEAFF

J: TRBJ1-2
V: TRBV5-6
D: .
size: .
DNA: TGTGCCAGCAGCTTGGGATGGAACTATGGCTACACCTTC
CDR3: CASSLGWNYGYTF

J: TRBJ1-1
V: TRBV18
D: .
size: .
DNA: TGTGCCAGCTCACCGGTTGTCCGGACTGAAGCTTTCTTT
CDR3: CASSPVVRTEAFF

J: TRBJ1-1
V: TRBV14
D: .
size: few
DNA: TGTGCCAGCAGCCAAGTGTATGGTGGCACTGAAGCTTTCTTT
CDR3: CASSQVYGGTEAFF

J: TRBJ2-5
V: TRBV25-1
D: .
size: .
DNA: TGTGCCAGCAGTTCCCAGGGGAGCCGGGAGACCCAGTACTTC
CDR3: CASSSQGSRETQYF

J: TRBJ2-3
V: TRBV29-1
D: .
size: few
DNA: TGCAGCGTTGAGGACGTAGCACAGAATACGCAGTATTTT
CDR3: CSVEDVAQNTQYF

J: TRBJ1-1
V: TRBV5-6
D: .
size: few
DNA: TGTGCCAGCGCCGGATCGGGGGTCCCCACTGAAGCTTTCTTT
CDR3: CASAGSGVPTEAFF

J: TRBJ2-3
V: TRBV5-1
D: TRBD2
size: .
DNA: TGCGCCAGCAGCCCTGCGGCGGGGGGCAGGAGGGATACGCAGTATTTT
CDR3: CASSPAAGGRRDTQYF

J: TRBJ2-3
V: TRBV5-4
D: .
size: .
DNA: TGTGCCAGCAGCTTGGGAGGGGGAATAGTGACAGATACGCAGTATTTT
CDR3: CASSLGGGIVTDTQYF

J: TRBJ1-5
V: TRBV30
D: .
size: many
DNA: TGTGCCTGGAGTGACGGGGGCAATCAGCCCCAGCATTTT
CDR3: CAWSDGGNQPQHF

J: TRBJ2-1
V: TRBV14
D: .
size: few
DNA: TGTGCCAGCAGCCAAGGTTTACAGGGCGGTGAGCAGTTCTTC
CDR3: CASSQGLQGGEQFF

J: TRBJ2-5
V: TRBV20-1
D: .
size: .
DNA: TGCAGTGTAGAGGTGGGAGAGACCCAGTACTTC
CDR3: CSVEVGETQYF

J: TRBJ1-2
V: TRBV15
D: .
size: few
DNA: TGTGCCACCAGCAATTTTCGGAGTAACTATGGCTACACCTTC
CDR3: CATSNFRSNYGYTF

J: TRBJ2-1
V: TRBV18
D: .
size: .
DNA: TGTGCCAGCTCACGGACGGGGTTGTCAATAGGAAGAAATGAGCAGTTCTTC
CDR3: CASSRTGLSIGRNEQFF

J: TRBJ2-7
V: TRBV4-2
D: TRBD2
size: few
DNA: TGTGCCAGCAGCCAACCCCAGGGAGGGCCCTCCTACGAGCAGTACTTC
CDR3: CASSQPQGGPSYEQYF

J: TRBJ1-4
V: TRBV28
D: .
size: few
DNA: TGTGCCAGCAGACAGGGTCAGGAAAAACTGTTTTTT
CDR3: CASRQGQEKLFF

J: TRBJ2-5
V: TRBV7-2
D: .
size: .
DNA: TGTGCCAGCAGCCTGGCTGACACTAGCCTTCAGTACTTC
CDR3: CASSLADTSLQYF

J: TRBJ2-1
V: TRBV29-1
D: TRBD1
size: few
DNA: TGCAGCGTTTTTTGGTTCGACCCAGGGGGCGCACACAATGAGCAGTTCTTC
CDR3: CSVFWFDPGGAHNEQFF

J: TRBJ2-1
V: TRBV27
D: TRBD2
size: few
DNA: TGTGCCAGCACCAAAACACTAGCGGCCAATGAGCAGTTCTTC
CDR3: CASTKTLAANEQFF

J: TRBJ2-1
V: TRBV13
D: .
size: many
DNA: TGTGCCAGCAGTCTTAGAAATGAGCAGTTCTTC
CDR3: CASSLRNEQFF

J: TRBJ2-7
V: TRBV29-1
D: .
size: .
DNA: TGCAGCGTTGAAGAAGGAGGGGGTCCCTCCTACGAGCAGTACTTC
CDR3: CSVEEGGGPSYEQYF

J: TRBJ2-1
V: TRBV5-1
D: .
size: few
DNA: TGCGCCAGCAGCTCTGGTGGCGGTCCGTACAATGAGCAGTTCTTC
CDR3: CASSSGGGPYNEQFF

J: TRBJ2-2
V: TRBV5-1
D: .
size: .
DNA: TGCGCCAGCAGCTTGTTTGTCGGGACCGGGGAGCTGTTTTTT
CDR3: CASSLFVGTGELFF

J: TRBJ1-1
V: TRBV6-5
D: TRBD1
size: .
DNA: TGTGCCAGTAGAAGGACAGGTCAGAACACTGAAGCTTTCTTT
CDR3: CASRRTGQNTEAFF

J: TRBJ2-3
V: TRBV30
D: .
size: few
DNA: TGTGCCTGGAGTGTACGTTTGCGGCATACGCAGTATTTT
CDR3: CAWSVRLRHTQYF

J: TRBJ2-3
V: TRBV7-8
D: .
size: few
DNA: TGTGCCAGCAGCCCCAGCACAGATACGCAGTATTTT
CDR3: CASSPSTDTQYF

J: TRBJ1-1
V: TRBV18
D: TRBD1
size: few
DNA: TGTGCCAGCTCACCTTCGACTGGGACAGGGAACACTGAAGCTTTCTTT
CDR3: CASSPSTGTGNTEAFF

J: TRBJ1-5
V: TRBV7-2
D: .
size: few
DNA: TGTGCCAGCAGCTTAGGTCGGCAGTATAGCAATCAGCCCCAGCATTTT
CDR3: CASSLGRQYSNQPQHF

J: TRBJ2-1
V: TRBV2
D: .
size: .
DNA: TGTGCCATACTTACCTACAATGAGCAGTTCTTC
CDR3: CAILTYNEQFF

J: TRBJ2-7
V: TRBV25-1
D: .
size: few
DNA: TGTGCCAGCAGTGACCCTGGAAACTACGAGCAGTACTTC
CDR3: CASSDPGNYEQYF

J: TRBJ2-1
V: TRBV7-2
D: .
size: .
DNA: TGTGCCAGCAGCTTAGGGACAGCTTACAATGAGCAGTTCTTC
CDR3: CASSLGTAYNEQFF

J: TRBJ2-1
V: TRBV14
D: .
size: few
DNA: TGTGCCAGCAGCCGCCTGGACAGCTACAATGAGCAGTTCTTC
CDR3: CASSRLDSYNEQFF